The T cell receptor (beta chain) under discussion was sequenced for a study of blood T cell repertoires in COVID-19. Across the whole study: Sites across the United States, Italy and Spain contributed samples from acute and convalescent COVID-19. T cells, B-cell-depleted T cells, or PBMCs provided the cDNA or gDNA that served as material.

Per germline, CDR1 PRHDT and CDR2 FYEKMQ (reference sequence). V was clipped by 6 bases and J by 4 bases; unmatched bases: 6. The CDR3 loop spans 16 amino acids. This clone was counted between two and nine times. Authors' processing steps: Scientists estimated how many nucleated cells there were by amplifying reference gene primers. The assay was immunoSEQ multiplex PCR, and TCRdb's table has in-frame clones only and misses some. The V and J calls and the clone size are those of that table, but D and trimming were determined from the DNA. Among about 370,000 clones, roughly 86% were seen once, and the ten largest hold about 10%.

This TCR was sampled from a woman aged 25 to 45 with COVID-19, enrolled during active disease. The chain recombines TRBV13 with TRBJ2-2; 12 nucleotides align to TRBD2. The sample comprised peripheral blood. DNA of the CDR3: TGTGCCAGCAGAGAATCGGGACTAGCGGGCACCGGGGAGCTGTTTTTT. It yields the protein CASRESGLAGTGELFF.